The source of this TCR beta chain is a study of blood T cell repertoires in COVID-19 (dated by TCRdb to the early 2020s). General notes on the study: Collaborator samples came from the United States, Italy and Spain and covered acute and convalescent phases of COVID-19. The material from the prospective study consisted of cDNA or gDNA derived from T cells, B-cell-depleted T cells, or PBMCs. Where HLA class I and class II types were available, the types were taken from metadata supplied by the sample provider, not from assay-based typing. Deeply sampled blood TCRbeta repertoires from subjects exposed to, actively infected with, or recovered from COVID-19 were included in the dataset. Samples were obtained from the ongoing ImmuneRACE study (first 160 participants) and from over 1,000 subjects provided by 6 global collaborators. The repertoires were released in a freely available public database intended as a resource for research on the immune response to SARS-CoV-2. A de-identified subject ID, COVID-19 status, age in years and sex were almost always included in the sample metadata. General study outcomes and caveats: The quantity of clinical and demographic metadata differed by source and by participant and was supplied without curation.

TCRbeta CDR3 regions were amplified from genomic DNA using the immunoSEQ Assay, a bias-controlled multiplex PCR. The published analysis was carried out like this. The number of nucleated cells in each sample was estimated from the amplification of reference gene primers within the assay. To quantify the absolute abundance of each unique TCRbeta CDR3 rearrangement, sequence reads were collapsed and filtered. For each sample, productive Simpson clonality was calculated as the square root of Simpson's diversity index across productive rearrangements. The table comes from immuneACCESS by way of TCRdb, which keeps in-frame sequences with V and J called. Part of the clones is missing from these tables; in studies checked, under half for an unresolved V gene and the rest for unknown reasons. V and J calls plus clone size are reproduced from that table; the DNA served to infer D and trimming. This sample holds under 200,000 clones; about 74% were observed only once. In total, the top ten clones hold 3% of the sample.

V was cut back by 2 bases and J by 9 bases, leaving a gap of 16 bases between them. Spanning cysteine to phenylalanine, the CDR3 consists of 14 amino acids. The kept DNA is CDR3 alone, 42 bases in frame from the first base. The CDR1 and CDR2 encoded by the germline V gene are SGHVS and FNYEAQ. On this clone itself: Its target antigen remains unknown. It has no much larger one-base neighbor in the sample; base qualities were not kept.

Each collaborating institution followed its own protocols to collect whole blood in K2EDTA tubes. For TCRbeta analysis, collaborator samples were shipped as frozen whole blood, as isolated PBMCs, or as DNA extracted from either sample type. The V and J genes are TRBV7-6 and TRBJ2-5; the D gene is perhaps TRBD2, from 5 matching bases. The sequence came from a woman older than 75 with acute or convalescent COVID-19. The sequenced sample consisted of peripheral blood. The CDR3 here reads CASSLRTEKRPQYF. The nucleotide sequence is given as TGTGCCAGCAGCTTACGGACTGAGAAGAGACCCCAGTACTTC.